This record covers a single T cell receptor beta chain. Its target is unknown. The record originates from a study of cytomegalovirus exposure and HLA in healthy donors. Study results and limitations: The study recorded fewer than 200 TCR beta chains that were cytomegalovirus-associated. A later analysis reportedly found fewer N-insertions in an Asian-associated ancestry cluster than the roughly 700-donor mean. HLA alleles were associated with some 17,000 TCR beta sequences in a later analysis at 0.05 false discovery rate. Reports credit the classifier with highly specific, highly sensitive diagnosis of cytomegalovirus status.

Amplification used 60 Vbeta primers and 13 Jbeta primers. Sequencing used immunoSEQ multiplex PCR; TCRdb keeps in-frame clones, though not all of them. This sample has 150,000 to 200,000 clones, with 79% found just once. Germline CDR1 and CDR2: SGDLS and YYNGEE. Trimming shortened V by 3 bases and J by 2 bases, and 21 bases separated the two germline ends. The CDR3 has 18 amino acids. The V call is TRBV9, the J call TRBJ1-3, with D possibly being TRBD1 (6 bases). The source is a woman aged 45-59 years in good health and CMV-seronegative. The sample taken for sequencing was PBMCs. For the CDR3, the DNA is TGTGCCAGCAGCGAGAATCCTACAGGGAGAGTAACTGGAAACACCATATATTTT. The encoded protein is CASSENPTGRVTGNTIYF.